Listed below are T cell receptor beta chains from one sample, sequenced in a study of blood T cell repertoires in COVID-19. The method was immunoSEQ multiplex PCR; TCRdb's version includes in-frame clones alone and lacks a portion of them. Of approximately 200,000 clones in the sample, around 82% were seen once. Sequenced material: PBMCs or T cells enriched from blood (not recorded which). These receptors all stem from a woman aged 40 to 49 with acute COVID-19. Both conserved end residues are part of each CDR3. Each record gives: V gene, CDR3 protein.

v_call: TRBV28; cdr3_aa: CAISDGQGQDEKLFF
v_call: TRBV2; cdr3_aa: CASNSPSGGDEQYF
v_call: TRBV7-8; cdr3_aa: CASREVGGETQYF
v_call: TRBV21-1; cdr3_aa: CASSKALLAGLTDTQYF
v_call: TRBV28; cdr3_aa: CASSSGHGAEGQPQHF
v_call: TRBV30; cdr3_aa: CAWRRGTGELFF
v_call: TRBV19; cdr3_aa: CASSPREVGYEQYF
v_call: TRBV9; cdr3_aa: CASSVDEGPGGKLFF
v_call: TRBV7-2; cdr3_aa: CASSSVSGISLGETQYF
v_call: TRBV11-2; cdr3_aa: CASSLNSHPQAGEQYF
v_call: TRBV7-9; cdr3_aa: CASRTRLGQTGNTIYF
v_call: TRBV20-1; cdr3_aa: CSASKGGGSNQPQHF
v_call: TRBV19; cdr3_aa: CASSIAFTGGYEQYF
v_call: TRBV6-1; cdr3_aa: CASCERGRDLDNQPQHF
v_call: TRBV7-7; cdr3_aa: CASSLESGSADTQYF
v_call: TRBV5-4; cdr3_aa: CASRRYQGLDSPLHF
v_call: TRBV30; cdr3_aa: CAWSVGLADNEQFF
v_call: TRBV19; cdr3_aa: CASRKGAGRTSGRYYNEQFF
v_call: TRBV9; cdr3_aa: CASSDRDRGFGANVLTF
v_call: TRBV29-1; cdr3_aa: CSVGLAGREQYF
v_call: TRBV5-1; cdr3_aa: CASRSASGGSNTGELFF
v_call: TRBV29-1; cdr3_aa: CSVMAEESFATNEKLFF
v_call: TRBV9; cdr3_aa: CASSGGTGGVYEQYF
v_call: TRBV19; cdr3_aa: CASSPIRLAGNTGELFF
v_call: TRBV27; cdr3_aa: CASSPLNIRSYEQYF
v_call: TRBV5-1; cdr3_aa: CASSRDKETQYF
v_call: TRBV2; cdr3_aa: CASNGQTTGELFF
v_call: TRBV19; cdr3_aa: CASSSTSGPYNEQFF
v_call: TRBV9; cdr3_aa: CASSVTGGSYNEQFF
v_call: TRBV27; cdr3_aa: CASSLLPGQSYEQYF
v_call: TRBV28; cdr3_aa: CAQGGGPRQPQHF
v_call: TRBV4-1; cdr3_aa: CASSQGQGGEKLFF
v_call: TRBV28; cdr3_aa: CASKGDPTYEQYF
v_call: TRBV28; cdr3_aa: CASSGPSGANYGYTF
v_call: TRBV28; cdr3_aa: CASSSTGASGYNEQFF
v_call: TRBV13; cdr3_aa: CASSSRERGNIQYF
v_call: TRBV11-2; cdr3_aa: CASSVGGNQPQHF
v_call: TRBV5-3; cdr3_aa: CARSLPPGQRYPFGNTIYF
v_call: TRBV6-5; cdr3_aa: CASSLLTKGNTIYF
v_call: TRBV4-1; cdr3_aa: CASSQERGQAGNTEAFF
v_call: TRBV10-3; cdr3_aa: CAISESVQREQYF
v_call: TRBV6-5; cdr3_aa: CASKASGNTIYF
v_call: TRBV3-1/TRBV3-2; cdr3_aa: CASTRKAADYEQYF
v_call: TRBV2; cdr3_aa: CASRGPQGTEAFF
v_call: TRBV2; cdr3_aa: CASRDLRGSNQPQHF
v_call: TRBV5-4; cdr3_aa: CASSLDRGPRDEQFF
v_call: TRBV11-2; cdr3_aa: CASSFDRGSNQPQHF
v_call: TRBV6-5; cdr3_aa: CASSTTGVSYGYTF
v_call: TRBV29-1; cdr3_aa: CSVPYRGRDTQYF